The rows below give T cell receptor beta chains drawn from one sample of a study of shared clonotypes between healthy human individuals. Clones were sequenced by immunoSEQ multiplex PCR, and TCRdb holds only the in-frame ones, with some missing. The sample contains 550,000 to 600,000 clones, roughly 98% of which appear only once. Sequenced material: naive CD8+ T cells sorted from blood. The receptors were sampled from a man aged 25 to 40 in good health. Both conserved end residues are part of each CDR3. D genes are given only for firm matches. A row's size may be missing; if present it is once, few, many or a size class.

>TRBV7-8|TRBJ2-3|.|.
CASSSSRDTQYF
TGTGCCAGCAGCTCTAGTAGAGATACGCAGTATTTT
>TRBV6-5|TRBJ1-1|few|.
CASSYVDSEAFF
TGTGCCAGCAGTTACGTGGACAGTGAGGCTTTCTTT
>TRBV20-1|TRBJ1-2|.|.
CSPGRDYGYTF
TGCAGCCCGGGGAGGGACTATGGCTACACCTTC
>TRBV15|TRBJ2-3|.|.
CATGAISSRDTQYF
TGTGCCACGGGCGCGATTAGCTCCAGGGATACGCAGTATTTT
>TRBV27|TRBJ2-7|.|TRBD2
CASRPGLASHEQYF
TGTGCCAGCAGGCCGGGACTAGCGAGCCACGAGCAGTACTTC
>TRBV27|TRBJ2-3|.|.
CASSYGGADTQYF
TGTGCCAGCAGTTACGGAGGAGCAGATACGCAGTATTTT
>TRBV14|TRBJ2-2|.|.
CASSQLGTDGGTGELFF
TGTGCCAGCAGCCAACTCGGAACTGATGGTGGCACCGGGGAGCTGTTTTTT
>TRBV5-1|TRBJ2-3|.|.
CASMTGWSTDTQYF
TGCGCCAGCATGACCGGCTGGTCGACAGATACGCAGTATTTT
>TRBV25-1|TRBJ2-7|.|.
CASSRDPVYEQYF
TGTGCCAGCAGCCGGGACCCTGTCTACGAGCAGTACTTC
>TRBV29-1|TRBJ2-7|once|.
CSVKSRTSYEQYF
TGCAGCGTTAAATCCAGAACCAGCTACGAGCAGTACTTC
>TRBV29-1|TRBJ1-1|.|TRBD1
CSGRDSMNTEAFF
TGCAGCGGACGGGACAGTATGAACACTGAAGCTTTCTTT
>TRBV13|TRBJ2-7|.|TRBD2
CASSPLAGREQYF
TGTGCCTCATCCCCCTTAGCGGGCAGAGAGCAGTACTTC
>TRBV29-1|TRBJ2-1|.|TRBD2
CSVVGLAGETYNEQFF
TGCAGCGTTGTTGGGTTAGCGGGGGAAACTTACAATGAGCAGTTCTTC
>TRBV5-5|TRBJ2-7|.|.
CASSLRDSPFYEQYF
TGTGCCAGCAGCTTGCGGGACTCCCCCTTCTACGAGCAGTACTTC
>TRBV5-1|TRBJ1-1|.|.
CASSWAGSLNTEAFF
TGCGCCAGCAGCTGGGCAGGTTCGCTGAACACTGAAGCTTTCTTT
>TRBV28|TRBJ2-2|.|.
CATLDRGDPRGELFF
TGTGCCACCCTCGACCGAGGAGACCCTCGCGGGGAGCTGTTTTTT
>TRBV5-6|TRBJ2-1|once|TRBD2
CASRLAGYNEQFF
TGTGCCAGCAGACTAGCGGGGTACAATGAGCAGTTCTTC
>TRBV10-2|TRBJ1-1|.|.
CASRRRGWNTEAFF
TGCGCCAGCAGGCGTCGCGGGTGGAACACTGAAGCTTTCTTT